Listed here is a single T cell receptor (beta chain). Losses at the gene ends were 4 bases for V and 9 bases for J; bases not matched to a gene: 6. The CDR3 runs to 13 residues. Donors were grouped by their self-reported clinical history. The data stem from a study of blood T cell repertoires in COVID-19. Study-wide background: The United States, Italy and Spain provided the acute and convalescent COVID-19 samples.

Per the original data handling: Reference gene primer amplification gave estimated nucleated cell counts. TCRdb's table, derived via immunoSEQ multiplex PCR, lists solely in-frame clones and lacks some. V, J and clone size are taken as reported in that table, and D and trimming were inferred from the DNA itself. The sample has 250,000 or so clones, 65% to 85% seen once; the top ten hold roughly 3.6%. The chain joins TRBV12-3 or TRBV12-4 to TRBJ1-5; TRBD1 agrees at 7 bases. Sequences were obtained from PBMCs or T cells enriched from blood (not recorded which). The receptor was derived from a man over 45 who had recovered from COVID-19. The CDR3 sequence is CASSSIGQAPQHF. DNA of the CDR3: TGTGCCAGCAGTTCTATCGGACAGGCGCCCCAGCATTTT.